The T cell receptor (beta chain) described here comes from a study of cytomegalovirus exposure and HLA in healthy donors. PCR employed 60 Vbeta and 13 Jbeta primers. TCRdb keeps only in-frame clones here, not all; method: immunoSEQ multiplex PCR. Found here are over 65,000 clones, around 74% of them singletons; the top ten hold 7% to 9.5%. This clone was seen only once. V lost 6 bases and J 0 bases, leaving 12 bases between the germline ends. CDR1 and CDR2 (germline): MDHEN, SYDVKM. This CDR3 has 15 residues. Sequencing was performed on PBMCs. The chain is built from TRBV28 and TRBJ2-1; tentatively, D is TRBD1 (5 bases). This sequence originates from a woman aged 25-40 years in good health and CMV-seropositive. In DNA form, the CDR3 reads TGTGCCAGCAGCCTCACAGGTAGCTCCTACAATGAGCAGTTCTTC. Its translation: CASSLTGSSYNEQFF.